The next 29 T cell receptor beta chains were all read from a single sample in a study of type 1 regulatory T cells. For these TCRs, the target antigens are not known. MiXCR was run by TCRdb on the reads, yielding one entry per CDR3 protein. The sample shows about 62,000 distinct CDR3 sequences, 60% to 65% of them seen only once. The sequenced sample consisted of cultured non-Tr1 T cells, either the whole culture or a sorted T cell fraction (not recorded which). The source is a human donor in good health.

The CDR3: CASSSGGLPQHF. The CDR3 nucleotides read TGTGCCAGCAGTTCAGGGGGGTTGCCCCAGCATTTT. The rearrangement uses TRBV27 and TRBJ1-5; 7 nucleotides align to TRBD1. The V and J ends lost 4 bases and 9 bases, in that order; junction bases with no gene match: 3. The CDR3 is made up of 12 amino acids. Germline V gives CDR1 MNHEY, CDR2 SMNVEV (reference sequence).

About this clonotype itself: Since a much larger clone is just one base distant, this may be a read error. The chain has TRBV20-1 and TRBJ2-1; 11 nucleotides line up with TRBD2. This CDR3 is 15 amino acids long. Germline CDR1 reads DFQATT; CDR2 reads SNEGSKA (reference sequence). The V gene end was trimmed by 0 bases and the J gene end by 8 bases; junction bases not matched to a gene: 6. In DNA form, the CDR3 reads TGCAGTGCTAGAGAAGGTACTAGCGGGAGACATGAGCAGTTCTTC. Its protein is CSAREGTSGRHEQFF.

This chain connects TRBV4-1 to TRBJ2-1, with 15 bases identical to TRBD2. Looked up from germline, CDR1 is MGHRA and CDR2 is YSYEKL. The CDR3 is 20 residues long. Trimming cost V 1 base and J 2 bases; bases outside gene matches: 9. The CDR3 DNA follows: TGCGCCAGCAGCCAAGGAGGACTAGCGGGAGGGCCTCGGACCTACAATGAGCAGTTCTTC. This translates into CASSQGGLAGGPRTYNEQFF.

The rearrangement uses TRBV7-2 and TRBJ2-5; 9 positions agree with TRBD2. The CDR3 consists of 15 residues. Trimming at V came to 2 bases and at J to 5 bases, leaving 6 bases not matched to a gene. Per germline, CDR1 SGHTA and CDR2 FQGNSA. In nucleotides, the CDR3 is TGTGCCAGCAGCTTACCCCTAGCGGGGCGGGAGACCCAGTACTTC. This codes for CASSLPLAGRETQYF.

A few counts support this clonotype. CDR3 DNA sequence: TGTGCCAGCAGCTTAGCGGGGAGTCCCCAAGAGACCCAGTACTTC. The encoded protein is CASSLAGSPQETQYF. This chain connects TRBV7-2 to TRBJ2-5, with D perhaps TRBD2 (5 bases). The CDR3 totals 15 residues. CDR1 SGHTA and CDR2 FQGNSA come from the germline V gene. The ends were cut back, 0 bases at V and 1 base at J, with 9 bases in the middle. The full variable domain, completed using reference TRBV7-2 and TRBJ2-5, is GAGVSQSPSNKVTEKGKDVELRCDPISGHTALYWYRQSLGQGLEFLIYFQGNSAPDKSGLPSDRFSAERTGGSVSTLTIQRTQQEDSAVYLCASSLAGSPQETQYFGPGTRLLVL.

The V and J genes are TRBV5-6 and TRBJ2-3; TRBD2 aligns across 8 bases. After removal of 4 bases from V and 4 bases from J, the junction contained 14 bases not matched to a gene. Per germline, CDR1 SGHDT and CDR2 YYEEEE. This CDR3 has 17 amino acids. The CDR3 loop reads CASSLSLGGVRADTQYF. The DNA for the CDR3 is TGTGCCAGCAGCCTCTCCCTCGGGGGGGTGAGGGCAGATACGCAGTATTTT.

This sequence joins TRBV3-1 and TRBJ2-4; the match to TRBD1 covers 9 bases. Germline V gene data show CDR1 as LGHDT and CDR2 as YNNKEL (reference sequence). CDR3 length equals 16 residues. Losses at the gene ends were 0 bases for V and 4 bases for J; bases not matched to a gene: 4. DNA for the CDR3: TGTGCCAGCAGCCAAGAGGGGACAGGGAGGAAAAACATTCAGTACTTC. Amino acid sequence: CASSQEGTGRKNIQYF. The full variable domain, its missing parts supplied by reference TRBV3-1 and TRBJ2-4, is DTAVSQTPKYLVTQMGNDKSIKCEQNLGHDTMYWYKQDSKKFLKIMFSYNNKELIINETVPNRFSPKSPDKAHLNLHINSLELGDSAVYFCASSQEGTGRKNIQYFGAGTRLSVL.

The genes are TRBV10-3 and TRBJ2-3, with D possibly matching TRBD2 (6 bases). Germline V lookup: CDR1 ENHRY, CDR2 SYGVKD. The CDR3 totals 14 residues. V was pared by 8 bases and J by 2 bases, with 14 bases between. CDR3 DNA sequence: TGTGCCATCTCGCGGGATCCCAACACAGATACGCAGTATTTT. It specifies CAISRDPNTDTQYF.

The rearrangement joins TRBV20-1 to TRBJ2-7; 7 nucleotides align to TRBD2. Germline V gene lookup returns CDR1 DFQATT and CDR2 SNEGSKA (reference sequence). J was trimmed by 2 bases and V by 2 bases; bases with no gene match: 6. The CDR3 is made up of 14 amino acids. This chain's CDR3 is CSARRAGATYEQYF. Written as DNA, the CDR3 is TGCAGTGCTAGAAGGGCGGGAGCTACCTACGAGCAGTACTTC.

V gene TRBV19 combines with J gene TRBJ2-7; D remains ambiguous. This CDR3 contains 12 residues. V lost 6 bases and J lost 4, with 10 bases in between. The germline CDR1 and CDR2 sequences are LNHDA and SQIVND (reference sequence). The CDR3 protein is CASSGSLYEQYF. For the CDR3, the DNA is TGTGCCAGTAGCGGCTCCCTTTACGAGCAGTACTTC. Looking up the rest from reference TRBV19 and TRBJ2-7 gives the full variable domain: DGGITQSPKYLFRKEGQNVTLSCEQNLNHDAMYWYRQDPGQGLRLIYYSQIVNDFQKGDIAEGYSVSREKKESFPLTVTSAQKNPTAFYLCASSGSLYEQYFGPGTRLTVT.

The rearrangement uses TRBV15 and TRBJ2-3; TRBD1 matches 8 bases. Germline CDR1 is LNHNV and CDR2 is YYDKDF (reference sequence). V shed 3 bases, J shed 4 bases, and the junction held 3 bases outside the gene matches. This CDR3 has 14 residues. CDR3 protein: CATSRDRAADTQYF. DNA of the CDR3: TGTGCCACCAGCAGGGACAGGGCGGCAGATACGCAGTATTTT.

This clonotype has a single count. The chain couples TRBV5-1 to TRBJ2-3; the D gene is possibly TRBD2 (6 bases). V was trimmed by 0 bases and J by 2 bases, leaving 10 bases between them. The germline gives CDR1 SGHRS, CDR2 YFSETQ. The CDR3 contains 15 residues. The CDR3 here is CASSLGGGDTDTQYF. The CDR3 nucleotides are TGCGCCAGCAGCTTGGGTGGCGGGGACACAGATACGCAGTATTTT.

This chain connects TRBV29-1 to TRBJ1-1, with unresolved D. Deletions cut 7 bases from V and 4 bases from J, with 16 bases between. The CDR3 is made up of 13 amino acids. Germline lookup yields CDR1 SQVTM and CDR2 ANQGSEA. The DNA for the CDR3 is TGCAGCGCTTCTACTAAGGTTGGCACTGAAGCTTTCTTT. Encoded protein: CSASTKVGTEAFF.

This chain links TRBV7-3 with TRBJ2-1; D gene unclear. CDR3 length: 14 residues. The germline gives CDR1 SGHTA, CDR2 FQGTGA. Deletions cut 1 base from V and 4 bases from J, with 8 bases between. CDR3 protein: CASSLSSGYNEQFF. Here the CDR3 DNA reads TGTGCCAGCAGCTTAAGCTCCGGATACAATGAGCAGTTCTTC.

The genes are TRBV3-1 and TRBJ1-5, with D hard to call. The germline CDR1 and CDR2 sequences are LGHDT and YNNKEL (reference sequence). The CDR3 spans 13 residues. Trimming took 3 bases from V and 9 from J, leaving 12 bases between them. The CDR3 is CASSHLGSGPQHF. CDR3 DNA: TGTGCCAGCAGCCATCTGGGGTCGGGGCCCCAGCATTTT.

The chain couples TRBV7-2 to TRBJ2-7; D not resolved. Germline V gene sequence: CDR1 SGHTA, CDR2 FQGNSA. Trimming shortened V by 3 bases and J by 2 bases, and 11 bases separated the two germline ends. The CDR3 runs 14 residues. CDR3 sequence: CASSLSANPYEQYF. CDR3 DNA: TGTGCCAGCAGCTTGAGTGCAAATCCCTACGAGCAGTACTTC.

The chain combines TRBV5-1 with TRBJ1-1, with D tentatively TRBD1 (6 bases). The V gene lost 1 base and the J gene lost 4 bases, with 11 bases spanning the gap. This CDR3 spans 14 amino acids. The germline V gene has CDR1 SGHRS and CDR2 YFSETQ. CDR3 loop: CASSLSQGSTEAFF. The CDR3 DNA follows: TGCGCCAGCAGCTTGTCCCAGGGGAGCACTGAAGCTTTCTTT.

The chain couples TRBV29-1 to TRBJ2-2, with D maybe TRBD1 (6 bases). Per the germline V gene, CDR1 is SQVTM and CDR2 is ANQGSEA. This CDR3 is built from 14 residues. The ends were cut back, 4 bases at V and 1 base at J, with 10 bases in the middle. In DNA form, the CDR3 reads TGCAGCGTTGTAGTGGACAGGAACACCGGGGAGCTGTTTTTT. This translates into CSVVVDRNTGELFF.

CDR3 in DNA: TGTGCCAGCAGCGTTACGAGTCAAGAGACCCAGTACTTC. It is translated as CASSVTSQETQYF. The chain joins TRBV9 to TRBJ2-5, with D uncertain. The CDR3 spans 13 residues. Trimming pared 2 bases from V and 2 bases from J, leaving 7 bases between. Germline CDR1 reads SGDLS; CDR2 reads YYNGEE.

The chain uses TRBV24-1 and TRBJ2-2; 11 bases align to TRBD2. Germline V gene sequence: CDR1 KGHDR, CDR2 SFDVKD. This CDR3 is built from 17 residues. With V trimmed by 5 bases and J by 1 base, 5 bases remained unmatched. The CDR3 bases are TGTGCCACCAGTGGCGACGGACTAGCGGGGAACACCGGGGAGCTGTTTTTT. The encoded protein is CATSGDGLAGNTGELFF.

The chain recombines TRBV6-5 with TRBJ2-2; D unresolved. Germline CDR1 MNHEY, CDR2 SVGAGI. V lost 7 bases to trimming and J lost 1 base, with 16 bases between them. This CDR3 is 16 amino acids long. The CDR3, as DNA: TGTGCCAGCAAATTGTTTCCCCAGGAGAACACCGGGGAGCTGTTTTTT. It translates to CASKLFPQENTGELFF.

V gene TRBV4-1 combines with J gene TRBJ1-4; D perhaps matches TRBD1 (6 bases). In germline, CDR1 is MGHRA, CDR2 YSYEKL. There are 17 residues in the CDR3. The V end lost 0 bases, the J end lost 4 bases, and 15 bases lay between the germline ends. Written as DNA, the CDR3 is TGCGCCAGCAGCCAAGATGTTCCCCAGGGGCTTAATGAAAAACTGTTTTTT. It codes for CASSQDVPQGLNEKLFF.

The CDR3 region has the DNA TGTGCCAGCAGCTTAGGACATGGCGAGACCCAGTACTTC. Protein: CASSLGHGETQYF. The V call is TRBV7-2, the J call TRBJ2-5; D unclear. The V gene lost 1 base and the J gene lost 5 bases, with 8 bases spanning the gap. CDR1 is SGHTA, CDR2 FQGNSA, per germline. This CDR3 is built from 13 residues.

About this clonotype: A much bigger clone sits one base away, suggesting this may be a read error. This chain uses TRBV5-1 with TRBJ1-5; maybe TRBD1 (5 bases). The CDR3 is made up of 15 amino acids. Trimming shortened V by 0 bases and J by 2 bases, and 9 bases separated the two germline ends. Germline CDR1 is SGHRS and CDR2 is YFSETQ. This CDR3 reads CASSLASGGNQPQHF. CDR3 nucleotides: TGCGCCAGCAGCTTGGCCTCGGGGGGCAATCAGCCCCAGCATTTT.

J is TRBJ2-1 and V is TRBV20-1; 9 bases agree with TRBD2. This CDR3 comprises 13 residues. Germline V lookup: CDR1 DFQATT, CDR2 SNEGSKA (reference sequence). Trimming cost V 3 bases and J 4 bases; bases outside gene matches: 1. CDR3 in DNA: TGCAGTGCTAGGCTAGCGGGGTACAATGAGCAGTTCTTC. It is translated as CSARLAGYNEQFF.

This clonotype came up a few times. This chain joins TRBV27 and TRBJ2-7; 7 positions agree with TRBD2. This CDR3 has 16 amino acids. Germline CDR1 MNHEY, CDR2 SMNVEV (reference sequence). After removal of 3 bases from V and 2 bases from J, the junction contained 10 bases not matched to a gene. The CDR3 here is CASSFAGVGGTYEQYF. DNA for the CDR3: TGTGCCAGCAGTTTTGCTGGGGTGGGAGGGACCTACGAGCAGTACTTC.

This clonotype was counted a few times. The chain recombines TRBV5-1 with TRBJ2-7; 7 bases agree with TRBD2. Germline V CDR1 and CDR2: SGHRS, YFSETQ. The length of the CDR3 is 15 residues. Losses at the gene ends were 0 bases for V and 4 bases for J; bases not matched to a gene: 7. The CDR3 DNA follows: TGCGCCAGCAGCTTGGCGGTGGGAGGGATATACGAGCAGTACTTC. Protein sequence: CASSLAVGGIYEQYF. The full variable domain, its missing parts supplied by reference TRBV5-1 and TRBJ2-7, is KAGVTQTPRYLIKTRGQQVTLSCSPISGHRSVSWYQQTPGQGLQFLFEYFSETQRNKGNFPGRFSGRQFSNSRSEMNVSTLELGDSALYLCASSLAVGGIYEQYFGPGTRLTVT.

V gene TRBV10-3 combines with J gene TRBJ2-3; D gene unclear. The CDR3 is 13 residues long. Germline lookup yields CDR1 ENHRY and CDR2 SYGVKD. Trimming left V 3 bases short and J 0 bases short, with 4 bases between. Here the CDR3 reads CAISDGSTDTQYF. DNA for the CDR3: TGTGCCATCAGTGACGGGAGCACAGATACGCAGTATTTT.

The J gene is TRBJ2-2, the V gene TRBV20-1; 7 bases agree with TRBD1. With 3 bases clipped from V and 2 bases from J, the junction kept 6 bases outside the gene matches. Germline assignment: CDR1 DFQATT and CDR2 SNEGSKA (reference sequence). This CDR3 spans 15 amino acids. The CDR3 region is CSARAGTANTGELFF. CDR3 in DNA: TGCAGTGCTAGGGCAGGGACAGCTAACACCGGGGAGCTGTTTTTT.